This T cell receptor (beta chain) was obtained from a study of blood T cell repertoires in COVID-19. J lost 4 bases, V lost 0 bases, and 6 bases had no gene match. Germline V CDR1 and CDR2: SGHTA, FQGNSA. The CDR3 is 17 residues long. Original handling: Reference gene primers were amplified, and this amplification served to estimate nucleated cell counts. Here immunoSEQ multiplex PCR was the method, and the copy in TCRdb shows in-frame clones only, minus some. The D gene and trimming were derived from the DNA, and the V and J assignments and clone size from that table. The sample carries about 89,000 clones, around 88% recorded once.

The specimen was peripheral blood. The V gene is TRBV7-2, the J gene TRBJ2-7; 13 bases match TRBD2. This clonotype originated in an elderly man with active or convalescent COVID-19. CDR3 region: CASSLARTSGSQYEQYF. The CDR3 DNA is TGTGCCAGCAGCTTAGCGAGGACTAGCGGGAGTCAATACGAGCAGTACTTC.